This record covers a single TCR beta chain. The entry originates in a study of response to subunit inactivated influenza vaccine. TCRdb passed the RT-PCR reads through MiXCR, listing each CDR3 protein once. The data show approximately 500,000 distinct CDR3 sequences, 14% seen once. This sample comprised PBMCs from blood, obtained 11 to 12 days after vaccination. This TCR came from a man aged 45 to 65 who received an inactivated influenza vaccine.

CDR3 DNA: TGTGCCAGCAGCCAAGAGCAGGTAGCCAAAAACATTCAGTACTTC. Translating gives CASSQEQVAKNIQYF. The V and J genes are TRBV14 and TRBJ2-4; the D is unclear. Germline lookup yields CDR1 SGHDN and CDR2 FVKESK. V lost 0 bases to trimming and J lost 0 bases, with 6 bases between them. The length of the CDR3 is 15 residues.